This T cell receptor beta chain appears in the sequencing data of a study of blood T cell repertoires in COVID-19. On the study more broadly: Both acute and convalescent COVID-19 samples were obtained from the United States, Italy and Spain. Sample material is recorded as cDNA or gDNA derived from T cells, B-cell-depleted T cells, or PBMCs.

Original analysis: Scientists estimated how many nucleated cells there were by amplifying reference gene primers. This table comes from immunoSEQ multiplex PCR, and its TCRdb copy is limited to in-frame clones, with some not included. V, J and clone size are taken as reported in that table, and D and trimming were inferred from the DNA itself. The repertoire holds under 100,000 clones, with 80% as singletons. Sequenced sample: peripheral blood. This receptor was taken from a woman in her forties with active or convalescent COVID-19.

CDR3 region: CASSLEVSYGYTF. In nucleotides, the CDR3 is TGTGCCAGCAGCTTAGAGGTCAGCTATGGCTACACCTTC. The chain is built from TRBV11-2 and TRBJ1-2, with D hard to call. Looked up from germline, CDR1 is SGHAT and CDR2 is FQNNGV. Trimming left V 0 bases short and J 4 bases short, with 6 bases between. CDR3 length: 13 amino acids. Full variable domain (remainder filled in from reference TRBV11-2 and TRBJ1-2): EAGVAQSPRYKIIEKRQSVAFWCNPISGHATLYWYQQILGQGPKLLIQFQNNGVVDDSQLPKDRFSAERLKGVDSTLKIQPAKLEDSAVYLCASSLEVSYGYTFGSGTRLTVV.